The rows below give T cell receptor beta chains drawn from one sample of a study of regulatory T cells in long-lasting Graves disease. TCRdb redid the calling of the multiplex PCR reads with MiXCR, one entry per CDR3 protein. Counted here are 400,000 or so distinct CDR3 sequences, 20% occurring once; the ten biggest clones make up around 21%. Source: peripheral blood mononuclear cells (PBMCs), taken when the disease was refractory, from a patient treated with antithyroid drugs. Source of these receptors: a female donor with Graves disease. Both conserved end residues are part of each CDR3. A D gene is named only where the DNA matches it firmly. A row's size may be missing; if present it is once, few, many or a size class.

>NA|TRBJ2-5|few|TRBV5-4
CASSSNGAGREIKETQYF
TGTGCCAGCAGCTCAAACGGAGCAGGGAGAGAAATAAAAGAGACCCAGTACTTC
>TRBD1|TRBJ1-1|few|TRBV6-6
CASSYSIFGTANTEAFF
TGTGCCAGCAGTTACTCGATCTTCGGGACAGCGAACACTGAAGCTTTCTTT
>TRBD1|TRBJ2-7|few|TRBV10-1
CASSFDPQGNEQYF
TGCGCCAGCAGTTTTGACCCACAGGGGAACGAGCAGTACTTC
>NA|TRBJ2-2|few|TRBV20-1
CSARDTSRVQNGELFF
TGCAGTGCTAGAGATACCTCCAGGGTGCAGAACGGGGAGCTGTTTTTT
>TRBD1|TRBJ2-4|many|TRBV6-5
CASSYTDRGGQYF
TGTGCCAGCAGTTACACCGACAGGGGAGGTCAGTACTTC
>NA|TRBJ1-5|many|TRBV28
CASSFVTSNQPQHF
TGTGCCAGCAGTTTCGTCACTAGCAATCAGCCCCAGCATTTT
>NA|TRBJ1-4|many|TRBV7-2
CASSLALSGRASEKLFF
TGTGCCAGCAGCTTAGCTCTTTCCGGACGGGCCAGTGAAAAACTGTTTTTT
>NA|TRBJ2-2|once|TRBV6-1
CASILIGTNTGELFF
TGTGCCAGCATCCTGATTGGTACGAACACCGGGGAGCTGTTTTTT
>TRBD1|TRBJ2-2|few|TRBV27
CASRTPRGRGLTGELFF
TGTGCCAGCAGGACTCCCCGGGGTAGGGGGCTAACCGGGGAGCTGTTTTTT
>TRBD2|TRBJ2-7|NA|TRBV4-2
CASSQDRGGANEQYF
TGTGCCAGCAGCCAAGATCGGGGGGGGGCGAACGAGCAGTACTTC
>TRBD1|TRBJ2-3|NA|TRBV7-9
CASSLGGQGSTDTQYF
TGTGCCAGCAGCTTAGGGGGACAGGGAAGCACAGATACGCAGTATTTT
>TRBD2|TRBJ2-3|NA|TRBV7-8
CASSSFRTSGTRADTQYF
TGTGCCAGCAGCTCGTTTCGGACTAGCGGTACTCGGGCGGATACGCAGTATTTT
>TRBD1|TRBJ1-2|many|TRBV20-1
CSARDPDRVPGGYTF
TGCAGTGCTAGAGACCCCGACAGGGTACCGGGCGGCTACACCTTC